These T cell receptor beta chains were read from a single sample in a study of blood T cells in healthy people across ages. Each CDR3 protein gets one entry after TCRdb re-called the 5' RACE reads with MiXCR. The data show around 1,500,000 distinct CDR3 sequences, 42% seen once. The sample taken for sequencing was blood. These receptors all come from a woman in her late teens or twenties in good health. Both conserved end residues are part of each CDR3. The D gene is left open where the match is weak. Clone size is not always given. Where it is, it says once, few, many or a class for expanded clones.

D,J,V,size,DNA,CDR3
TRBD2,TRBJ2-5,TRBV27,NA,TGTGCCAGCAGTCCCCTGACTAGCGGCCCTCGGCAAGAGACCCAGTACTTC,CASSPLTSGPRQETQYF
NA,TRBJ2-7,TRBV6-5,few,TGTGCCAGCTGGACTCAACGCTACGAGCAGTACTTC,CASWTQRYEQYF
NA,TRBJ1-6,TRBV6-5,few,TGTGCCAGCAGTTACTCGACCCTGTCAGTCTATAATTCACCCCTCCACTTT,CASSYSTLSVYNSPLHF
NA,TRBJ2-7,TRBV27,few,TGTGCCAGCAGTCCACCCGGAGCAGGATACGAGCAGTACTTC,CASSPPGAGYEQYF
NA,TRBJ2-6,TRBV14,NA,TGTGTCAGCAGCCAAATTAACAGGGAGACGTCTGGGGCCAACGTCCTGACTTTC,CVSSQINRETSGANVLTF
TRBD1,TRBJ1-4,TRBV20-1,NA,TGCAGTGCCCAAGCCCCGGGACAGGGAAAGAATGAAAAACTGTTTTTT,CSAQAPGQGKNEKLFF
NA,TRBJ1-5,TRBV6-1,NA,TGTGCCAGCGGAGGCAGGTTAGGGCAGTTCGGCAATCAGCCCCAGCATTTT,CASGGRLGQFGNQPQHF
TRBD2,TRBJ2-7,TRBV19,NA,TGTGCCAGTAGTCTAGGGACTATAACATCCAGCGAGCAGTACTTC,CASSLGTITSSEQYF
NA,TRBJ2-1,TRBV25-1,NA,TGTGCCAGCAGTGCCCGGCGCACCTACAATGAGCAGTTCTTC,CASSARRTYNEQFF
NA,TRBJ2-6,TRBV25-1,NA,TGTGCCAGCAGTCCCGCGGGACAGGCCAACGTCCTGACTTTC,CASSPAGQANVLTF
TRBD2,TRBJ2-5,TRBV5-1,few,TGCGCCAGCAGCTTCCCGACTAGCGGGGGTGCAGAGACCCAGTACTTC,CASSFPTSGGAETQYF
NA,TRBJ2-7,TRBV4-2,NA,TGTGCCAGCAGCCAAGGGACCTCGGGCGACGAGCAGTACTTC,CASSQGTSGDEQYF
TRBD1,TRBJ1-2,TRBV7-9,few,TGTGCCAGCGCAGAGGGGGACAGGGACTATGGCTACACCTTC,CASAEGDRDYGYTF
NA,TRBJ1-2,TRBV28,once,TGTGCCAGCAGTTCCTCGGGCTACGGGGTCGACGGCTACACCTTC,CASSSSGYGVDGYTF
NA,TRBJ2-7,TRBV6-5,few,TGTGCCGCCGGGAGTTGGGGCGAGCAGTACTTC,CAAGSWGEQYF
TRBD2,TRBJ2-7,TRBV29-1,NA,TGCAGCGTCCACAAACCTGGGACTAGCGGGTCCTCCTCCTACGGGCAGTACTTC,CSVHKPGTSGSSSYGQYF
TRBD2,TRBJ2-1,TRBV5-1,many,TGCGCCAGCAGCTTGGGGCTAGCGGGGGCCCCCTTCTACAATGAGCAGTTCTTC,CASSLGLAGAPFYNEQFF
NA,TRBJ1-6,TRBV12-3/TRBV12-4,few,TGTGCCAGCAGCCAGGGGTCCTATAATTCACCCCTCCACTTT,CASSQGSYNSPLHF
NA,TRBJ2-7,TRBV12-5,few,TGTGCTAGTGGTTTGGATCCTTGGGGGAGCTCCTACGAGCAGTACTTC,CASGLDPWGSSYEQYF
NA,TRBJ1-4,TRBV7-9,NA,TGTGCCAGCACCGTGGACAGACGTAATGAAAAACTGTTTTTT,CASTVDRRNEKLFF
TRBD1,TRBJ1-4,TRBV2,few,TGTGCCAGCAGTGCACAGGGGATACTGTTTTTT,CASSAQGILFF
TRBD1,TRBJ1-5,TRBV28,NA,TGTGCCAGCAGCTTATATTCGACAGGGAATCAGCCCCAGCATTTT,CASSLYSTGNQPQHF
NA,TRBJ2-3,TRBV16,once,TGTGCCAGCAGCCCTTGGGGTCCGCAGTATTTT,CASSPWGPQYF
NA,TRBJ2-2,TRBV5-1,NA,TGCGCCAGCAGGCGAGGGACCACCGGGGAGCTGTTTTTT,CASRRGTTGELFF
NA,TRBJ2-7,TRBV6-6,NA,TGTGCCAGCAGGGTTCGGGACGCCGTGGAGCAGTACTTC,CASRVRDAVEQYF
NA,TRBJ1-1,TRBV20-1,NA,TGCAGTGCTAGCCCGGACGAGAACACTGAAGCTTTCTTT,CSASPDENTEAFF
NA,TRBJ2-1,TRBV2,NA,TGTGCCAGCAGTGAAGTTTCGGGGTCGAGGGAGCAGTTCTTC,CASSEVSGSREQFF
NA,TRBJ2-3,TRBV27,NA,TGTGCCAGCAGTTTGGCTAGCCCCCCAGATACGCAGTATTTT,CASSLASPPDTQYF
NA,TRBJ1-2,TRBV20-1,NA,TGCAGTGCTAGACCCAGGGATGACTATGGCTACACCTTC,CSARPRDDYGYTF
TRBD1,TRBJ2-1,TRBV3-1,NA,TGTGCCAGCAAATTCGCCGAAAACAGGGGCAATGAGCAGTTCTTC,CASKFAENRGNEQFF
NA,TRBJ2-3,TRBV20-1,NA,TGCAGTGCCTTGAGGTCAGAGGTGGATACGCAGTATTTT,CSALRSEVDTQYF
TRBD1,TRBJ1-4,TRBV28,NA,TGTGCCAGCAGTTTGTTACAGGGGCCTAATGAAAAACTGTTTTTT,CASSLLQGPNEKLFF
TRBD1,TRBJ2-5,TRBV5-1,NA,TGCGCCAGCAGCGGCGGACAGGGTGGGAATGAGCAGTACTTC,CASSGGQGGNEQYF
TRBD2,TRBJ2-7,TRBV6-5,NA,TGTGCCAGCAGTTACCGAGGACTAGCGGGCTCTCAATCCTACAATGAGCAGTACTTC,CASSYRGLAGSQSYNEQYF
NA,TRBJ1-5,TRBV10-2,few,TGCGCCAGCAGCGATAGAGGGGGGAGCAATCAGCCCCAGCATTTT,CASSDRGGSNQPQHF
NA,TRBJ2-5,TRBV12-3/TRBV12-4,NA,TGTGCCAGCAGCACTACGGTCGAGACCCAGTACTTC,CASSTTVETQYF
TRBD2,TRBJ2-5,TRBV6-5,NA,TGTGCCAGCAGTTCCCCTAGCGGGGGGGCGCATGAGCAGTACTTC,CASSSPSGGAHEQYF
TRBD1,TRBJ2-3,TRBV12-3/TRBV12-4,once,TGTGCCAGCAGACCGGGACAGGACAGCACAGATACGCAGTATTTT,CASRPGQDSTDTQYF
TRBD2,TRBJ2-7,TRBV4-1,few,TGCGCCAGCAGCCAGACAATGCTAGCGGGGCCCTCCTACGAGCAGTACTTC,CASSQTMLAGPSYEQYF
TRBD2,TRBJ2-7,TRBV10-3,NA,TGTGCCACCCTTGCAGGGACTAGCGGTTACAATGAGCAGTACTTC,CATLAGTSGYNEQYF
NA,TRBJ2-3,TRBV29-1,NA,TGCAGTGACCTTACGGGGGGCACAGATACGCAGTATTTT,CSDLTGGTDTQYF
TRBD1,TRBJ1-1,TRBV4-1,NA,TGCGCCAGCAGCCCACTTGCCGGGACAGGGGCGCTCACTGAAGCTTTCTTT,CASSPLAGTGALTEAFF
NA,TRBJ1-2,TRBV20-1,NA,TGCAGTGCTATCAGGTCTAACTATGGCTACACCTTC,CSAIRSNYGYTF